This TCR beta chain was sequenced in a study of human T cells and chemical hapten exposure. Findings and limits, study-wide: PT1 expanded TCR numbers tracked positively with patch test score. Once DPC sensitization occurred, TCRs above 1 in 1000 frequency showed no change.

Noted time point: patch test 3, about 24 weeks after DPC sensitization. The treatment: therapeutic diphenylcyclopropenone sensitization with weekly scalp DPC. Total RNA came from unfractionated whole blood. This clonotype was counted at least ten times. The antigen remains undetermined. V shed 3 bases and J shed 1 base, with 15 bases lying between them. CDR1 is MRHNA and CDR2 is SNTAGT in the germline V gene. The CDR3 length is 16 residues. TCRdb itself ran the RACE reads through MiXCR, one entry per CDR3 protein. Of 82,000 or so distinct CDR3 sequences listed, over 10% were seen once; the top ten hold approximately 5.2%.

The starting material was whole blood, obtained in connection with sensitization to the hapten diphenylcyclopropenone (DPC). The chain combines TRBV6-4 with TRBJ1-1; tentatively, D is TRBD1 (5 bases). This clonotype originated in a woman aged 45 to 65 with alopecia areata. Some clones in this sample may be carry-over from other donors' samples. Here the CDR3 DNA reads TGTGCCAGCAGTGATTCAAGGGAGGGGCGGAACACTGAAGCTTTCTTT. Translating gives CASSDSREGRNTEAFF.